A single sample gave rise to the 5 T cell receptor beta chains below, sequenced in a study of blood T cell repertoires in COVID-19. Using immunoSEQ multiplex PCR, the repertoire was profiled, and TCRdb retains in-frame clones only, with some absent. The sample lists more than 200,000 clones; about nine tenths were seen once. Sequencing was done on a sample of peripheral blood. Receptors originate from a man between 50 and 59 years old with COVID-19, enrolled during active disease.

V gene TRBV30 combines with J gene TRBJ1-1; D is undetermined. Germline V gene lookup returns CDR1 GTSNPN and CDR2 SVGIG (reference sequence). V was clipped by 4 bases and J by 8 bases, with 11 bases between them. CDR3 size: 11 residues. The CDR3 nucleotides are TGTGCCTGGATACGGACTTCGGAAGCTTTCTTT. Encoded protein: CAWIRTSEAFF.

The rearrangement joins TRBV5-1 to TRBJ2-3, with 12 bases identical to TRBD2. The germline CDR1 and CDR2 sequences are SGHRS and YFSETQ. V was pared by 2 bases and J by 0 bases, with 1 base of the junction left unmatched. This CDR3 is 16 amino acids long. CDR3 DNA sequence: TGCGCCAGCAGCTTAGGGACTAGCGGGAGCACAGATACGCAGTATTTT. It encodes CASSLGTSGSTDTQYF.

This chain uses TRBV2 with TRBJ2-1; maybe TRBD2 (6 bases). The CDR3 length is 18 residues. Trimming took off 10 bases at V and 0 bases at J, with 25 bases between the two ends. The V gene's germline CDR1 is SNHLY and CDR2 FYNNEI. This CDR3 is CATNPPWWRDRSYNEQFF. CDR3 nucleotide sequence: TGTGCCACCAATCCTCCTTGGTGGCGGGACCGCTCCTACAATGAGCAGTTCTTC.

This chain connects TRBV21-1 to TRBJ2-7; the listed D gene, TRBD2, was not tested against the DNA. TRBV21-1 is tagged as a pseudogene. The CDR3 is 17 residues long. CDR3: CASSPRHPRTPTLLGYF. The CDR3 nucleotides read TGTGCCAGCAGCCCCCGGCACCCCCGGACTCCCACCCTACTGGGGTACTTC.

V gene TRBV27 combines with J gene TRBJ1-6, with D possibly being TRBD1 (5 bases). V shed 1 base and J shed 0 bases, with 16 bases lying between them. This CDR3 has 19 amino acids. Germline V gene lookup returns CDR1 MNHEY and CDR2 SMNVEV (reference sequence). The CDR3 region is CASSLWGRAKSSYNSPLHF. CDR3 DNA: TGTGCCAGCAGTTTATGGGGCAGGGCAAAGAGCTCCTATAATTCACCCCTCCACTTT.